This TCR beta chain was sequenced in a study of early T cells in non-severe SARS-CoV-2 infection. Study-level information: Sequenced bulk RNA came from whole blood that was unsorted, and chains were unpaired.

In regard to this clonotype: As yet, its antigen is unknown.

The CDR3 totals 14 residues. The V end was cut by 5 bases, the J end by 6 bases, with 13 bases between. CDR1 is MNHNS, CDR2 SASEGT, per germline. Tagging with unique molecular identifiers was applied to individual cDNA molecules. Using its own MiXCR run on the 5' RACE reads, TCRdb lists one record per CDR3 protein. The sample yields 80,000 or so distinct CDR3 sequences, roughly 12% seen once. Study findings and constraints: Comparison of clonotypes with VDJdb favored anti-spike CD8 responses while missing private and CD4 specificities.

The sequenced material came from whole blood. The receptor was derived from an adult who was a healthcare worker with PCR-confirmed SARS-CoV-2 infection or an uninfected control (not recorded which). The chain is built from TRBV6-1 and TRBJ2-2, with D unresolved. The CDR3 loop is CASSSNPESGELFF. The CDR3, as DNA: TGTGCCAGCAGTTCTAATCCGGAGTCCGGGGAGCTGTTTTTT.